Presented here are 9 T cell receptor beta chains from one specimen sequenced in a study of long-term antiretroviral therapy in people with HIV. The libraries were made with immunoSEQ v3.0 at survey level. Sequencing was performed with immunoSEQ multiplex PCR; in TCRdb, only in-frame clones are kept and a portion is missing. The data contain fewer than 30,000 clones, approximately 81% of them singletons. This sample comprised unsorted PBMCs, obtained 3 years after starting antiretroviral therapy. The receptors here all came from a man in his forties or fifties with HIV.

This rearrangement joins TRBV4-2 to TRBJ2-2, with TRBD2 matching 7 bases. The V and J ends lost 0 bases and 2 bases, in that order; junction bases with no gene match: 6. The CDR3 consists of 17 residues. Per the germline V gene, CDR1 is LGHNA and CDR2 is YNFKEQ. The CDR3 nucleotides are TGTGCCAGCAGCCAAGATCTCCAGCGGGGAAACACCGGGGAGCTGTTTTTT. This sequence encodes CASSQDLQRGNTGELFF.

The V gene is TRBV18, the J gene TRBJ1-5; D is uncertain. Trimming shortened V by 1 base and J by 2 bases, and 6 bases separated the two germline ends. CDR3 length: 14 amino acids. Per the germline V gene, CDR1 is KGHSH and CDR2 is LQKENI. The CDR3 coding sequence is TGTGCCAGCTCACCACGGGGAGGCAATCAGCCCCAGCATTTT. Its protein is CASSPRGGNQPQHF.

This clone was counted a few times. The V and J genes are TRBV2 and TRBJ1-1, with a possible D match to TRBD1 (6 bases). The V gene lost 2 bases and the J gene lost 0 bases, with 7 bases spanning the gap. Germline CDR1 SNHLY, CDR2 FYNNEI. The CDR3 runs 14 residues. The chain's CDR3 is CASSENRVNTEAFF. The DNA for the CDR3 is TGTGCCAGCAGTGAAAACAGGGTGAACACTGAAGCTTTCTTT.

The J gene is TRBJ2-2, the V gene TRBV7-2; D tentatively fits TRBD1 or TRBD2 (5 bases each). The CDR3 sequence is 15 residues long. Germline CDR1 is SGHTA and CDR2 is FQGNSA. V was pared by 5 bases and J by 3 bases, with 13 bases between. The CDR3: CASSPRLGDTGELFF. Written as DNA, the CDR3 is TGTGCCAGCAGCCCTCGGCTGGGGGACACCGGGGAGCTGTTTTTT.

This clone was seen only once. The chain carries TRBV27 and TRBJ1-2; tentatively, D is TRBD1 (6 bases). Per the germline V gene, CDR1 is MNHEY and CDR2 is SMNVEV (reference sequence). This CDR3 has 13 amino acids. V lost 9 bases and J 5 bases, leaving 16 bases between the germline ends. The CDR3 reads CARDRGAFYGYTF. The CDR3 DNA is TGTGCCAGGGATAGGGGGGCTTTTTATGGCTACACCTTC.

The chain uses TRBV18 and TRBJ2-5; the match to TRBD1 covers 10 bases. This CDR3 has 16 residues. V trimming: 3 bases; J trimming: 2 bases; junction bases outside the gene matches: 6. Germline V CDR1 and CDR2: KGHSH, LQKENI. Here the CDR3 reads CASSPRQGAGQETQYF. The CDR3 DNA follows: TGTGCCAGCTCACCTAGACAGGGGGCTGGGCAAGAGACCCAGTACTTC. Complete variable domain (other parts from reference TRBV18 and TRBJ2-5): NAGVMQNPRHLVRRRGQEARLRCSPMKGHSHVYWYRQLPEEGLKFMVYLQKENIIDESGMPKERFSAEFPKEGPSILRIQQVVRGDSAAYFCASSPRQGAGQETQYFGPGTRLLVL.

This sequence joins TRBV10-2 and TRBJ2-7, with 10 bases that match TRBD2. There are 15 residues in the CDR3. The V and J ends lost 6 bases and 0 bases, in that order; junction bases with no gene match: 5. Germline V gives CDR1 WSHSY, CDR2 SAAADI. This CDR3 reads CASSQSSGSSYEQYF. The CDR3 DNA is TGCGCCAGCAGCCAATCTAGCGGGAGCTCCTACGAGCAGTACTTC.

This chain links TRBV6-5 with TRBJ2-2; possibly TRBD1 for D (5 bases). The CDR3 sequence is 14 residues long. V lost 0 bases and J 9 bases, leaving 11 bases between the germline ends. Germline V gives CDR1 MNHEY, CDR2 SVGAGI. The CDR3, as DNA: TGTGCCAGCAGTTACTCGAGCGACAGCCGGGAGCTGTTTTTT. Its translation is CASSYSSDSRELFF.

CDR3 in DNA: TGTGCCAGCAGCCTCCCTGGGAGCGGGGCCGCCTACGAGCAGTACTTC. As protein: CASSLPGSGAAYEQYF. The chain carries TRBV7-8 and TRBJ2-7; 7 bases fit TRBD2. The CDR3 spans 16 residues. Unmatched junction bases numbered 12, after V lost 5 bases and J lost 2 bases. Germline CDR1 is SGHVS and CDR2 is FQNEAQ.